These 20 T cell receptor beta chains originate from one sample sequenced in a study of CD8 T cells in Susac syndrome. Random hexamers served to reverse transcribe roughly 0.45 to 1 ug RNA. Each CDR3 protein gets one entry after TCRdb re-called the immunoSEQ multiplex PCR reads with MiXCR. The table has about 300,000 distinct CDR3 sequences, 89% seen once. Sequenced input: CD8+ T cells from PBMCs. The receptors here all came from a human donor with multiple sclerosis.

This clonotype was observed a single time. This sequence joins TRBV13 and TRBJ1-2; perhaps TRBD1 as D (6 bases). Germline V lookup: CDR1 PRHDT, CDR2 FYEKMQ (reference sequence). V lost 0 bases and J 4 bases, leaving 15 bases between the germline ends. The CDR3 length is 16 residues. The chain's CDR3 is CASSLGRGRDGYGYTF. DNA for the CDR3: TGTGCCAGCAGCTTAGGCAGGGGCAGGGACGGCTATGGCTACACCTTC.

J is TRBJ1-2 and V is TRBV6-6; 7 bases are a match to TRBD1. V lost 4 bases and J lost 2; bases outside the gene matches: 10. The CDR3 totals 16 residues. Germline V gene sequence: CDR1 MNHNY, CDR2 SVGAGI (reference sequence). This chain's CDR3 is CASSSLDRPGNYGYTF. CDR3 sequence (DNA): TGTGCCAGCAGTTCCCTGGACAGGCCGGGGAACTATGGCTACACCTTC.

This sequence joins TRBV7-9 and TRBJ2-2, with unresolved D. This CDR3 contains 11 residues. The ends were cut back, 5 bases at V and 11 bases at J, with 9 bases in the middle. In germline, CDR1 is SEHNR, CDR2 FQNEAQ (reference sequence). CDR3 DNA: TGTGCCAGCAGCCCTGCGGCCGAGCTGTTTTTT. Its protein product is CASSPAAELFF.

The V call is TRBV6-1, the J call TRBJ2-7, with D hard to call. Germline CDR1 and CDR2: MNHNS and SASEGT. The V gene lost 2 bases and the J gene lost 6 bases, with 14 bases spanning the gap. This CDR3 comprises 14 residues. CDR3 DNA: TGTGCCAGCAGTGAACTAGGGCAGGCGGCCGAGCAGTACTTC. Translated: CASSELGQAAEQYF.

The V and J genes are TRBV4-1 and TRBJ2-7; D not resolved. Germline V gene data show CDR1 as MGHRA and CDR2 as YSYEKL. This CDR3 is built from 11 residues. V lost 0 bases, J lost 6 bases, and 3 bases lay in between. Written as DNA, the CDR3 is TGCGCCAGCAGCCAAGAAACCGAGCAGTACTTC. Its translation is CASSQETEQYF.

The chain uses TRBV30 and TRBJ2-6, with D maybe TRBD1 (6 bases). The germline V gene has CDR1 GTSNPN and CDR2 SVGIG (reference sequence). This CDR3 is built from 14 residues. V was trimmed by 5 bases and J by 3 bases, leaving 11 bases between them. The CDR3 reads CAWCPGVGANVLTF. CDR3 DNA: TGTGCCTGGTGCCCAGGGGTTGGGGCCAACGTCCTGACTTTC.

Only a few counts were recorded for this clonotype. CDR3 protein: CASSTGQPSGGYTF. CDR3 DNA sequence: TGTGCCAGCAGCACGGGACAGCCCTCCGGCGGCTACACCTTC. V gene TRBV13 combines with J gene TRBJ1-2; 7 nucleotides line up with TRBD1. The germline CDR1 and CDR2 sequences are PRHDT and FYEKMQ (reference sequence). The CDR3 has 14 residues. After removal of 5 bases from V and 8 bases from J, the junction contained 11 bases not matched to a gene.

The chain joins TRBV5-4 to TRBJ2-6; either TRBD1 or TRBD2 may fit D (5 bases each). This CDR3 is 16 amino acids long. The V end was cut by 3 bases, the J end by 0 bases, with 10 bases between. CDR1 and CDR2 (germline): SGHNT, YYREEE (reference sequence). CDR3 residues: CASSWDGFSGANVLTF. CDR3 DNA sequence: TGTGCCAGCAGCTGGGACGGATTCTCTGGGGCCAACGTCCTGACTTTC.

This chain links TRBV28 with TRBJ2-3; D might be TRBD1 or TRBD2, each matching 5 bases. Germline V gene sequence: CDR1 MDHEN, CDR2 SYDVKM. CDR3 length: 16 residues. V lost 5 bases and J 4 bases, leaving 19 bases between the germline ends. In nucleotides, the CDR3 is TGTGCCAGCAGTCCACCCCGGGGCAGTCCACCAGATACGCAGTATTTT. It is translated as CASSPPRGSPPDTQYF.

The chain combines TRBV4-1 with TRBJ2-2, with 7 bases that match TRBD2. V lost 0 bases, J lost 4 bases, and 5 bases stayed unmatched. The CDR3 length is 16 residues. In germline, CDR1 is MGHRA, CDR2 YSYEKL. Here the CDR3 DNA reads TGCGCCAGCAGCCAAGAGGGCGGGGGAATCACCGGGGAGCTGTTTTTT. This sequence encodes CASSQEGGGITGELFF.

This clonotype was seen more than once but under ten times. The chain couples TRBV29-1 to TRBJ2-7; D not resolved. Deletions cut 4 bases from V and 3 bases from J, with 7 bases between. From germline, CDR1 is SQVTM and CDR2 ANQGSEA. The CDR3 sequence is 11 residues long. This CDR3 is CSVVADYEQYF. CDR3 DNA sequence: TGCAGCGTTGTGGCAGACTACGAGCAGTACTTC.

This chain links TRBV7-8 with TRBJ2-5, with D perhaps given as TRBD1 or TRBD2 (5 bases each). The better agreement between TRBJ2-7 and the DNA end casts doubt on the J call. Per germline, CDR1 SGHVS and CDR2 FQNEAQ. The CDR3 runs to 14 residues. Here the CDR3 DNA reads TGTGCCAGCAGCATAGACAGTTCGGGGTACGAGCAGTACTTC. Its protein product is CASSIDSSGYEQYF.

The chain combines TRBV7-2 with TRBJ2-1, with 14 bases fitting TRBD2. The CDR3 spans 16 residues. V was clipped by 5 bases and J by 8 bases; unmatched bases: 8. CDR1 and CDR2 (germline): SGHTA, FQGNSA. The CDR3 loop reads CASSPTSGGAQDEQFF. The CDR3 DNA sequence: TGTGCCAGCAGCCCGACTAGCGGGGGGGCTCAGGATGAGCAGTTCTTC.

The chain joins TRBV2 to TRBJ1-1; 7 bases are shared with TRBD1. Trimming cost V 3 bases and J 4 bases; bases outside gene matches: 11. There are 16 residues in the CDR3. The V gene's germline CDR1 is SNHLY and CDR2 FYNNEI. The CDR3: CASSDLRPTGTTEAFF. Here the CDR3 DNA reads TGTGCCAGCAGTGATCTTAGGCCGACAGGGACCACTGAAGCTTTCTTT.

This clonotype turned up a few times. This chain links TRBV7-9 with TRBJ2-7; D not resolved. This CDR3 is 12 amino acids long. Germline V gene sequence: CDR1 SEHNR, CDR2 FQNEAQ (reference sequence). V was pared by 3 bases and J by 5 bases, with 8 bases between. The CDR3 protein is CASSLGLDEQYF. CDR3 sequence (DNA): TGTGCCAGCAGCTTGGGCCTGGACGAGCAGTACTTC.

The V gene is TRBV10-3, the J gene TRBJ2-5, with TRBD2 as a possible D gene (6 bases). Germline V gene data show CDR1 as ENHRY and CDR2 as SYGVKD. CDR3 length: 16 amino acids. The V gene lost 3 bases and the J gene lost 4 bases, with 18 bases spanning the gap. CDR3 DNA sequence: TGTGCCATCAGTGATCCGGGACTCTATGCGGGAGAGACCCAGTACTTC. Translation gives CAISDPGLYAGETQYF.

This chain uses TRBV3-1 with TRBJ1-5, with D possibly being TRBD1 (5 bases). V lost 0 bases, J lost 6 bases, and 12 bases lay in between. Germline V gene lookup returns CDR1 LGHDT and CDR2 YNNKEL (reference sequence). This CDR3 has 15 amino acids. DNA for the CDR3: TGTGCCAGCAGCCAAGATCCGCAGGGCTCTCAGCCCCAGCATTTT. Translating gives CASSQDPQGSQPQHF.

The CDR3 coding sequence is TGCAGTGCTAGGTCAACGGGAGTGGTGGATACGCAGTATTTT. It specifies CSARSTGVVDTQYF. This chain connects TRBV20-1 to TRBJ2-3, with a possible D match to TRBD2 (6 bases). Deletions cut 3 bases from V and 6 bases from J, with 16 bases between. The CDR3 is 14 amino acids. The germline CDR1 and CDR2 sequences are DFQATT and SNEGSKA (reference sequence).

The rearrangement uses TRBV6-2 or TRBV6-3 and TRBJ2-2, with D perhaps being TRBD1 or TRBD2 (5 bases each). Germline V gene lookup returns CDR1 MNHEY and CDR2 SVGEGT. This CDR3 contains 15 residues. Trimming stripped 6 bases from V and 6 bases from J, with 17 bases between. The CDR3 loop reads CASSRLGERPGELFF. The CDR3 DNA follows: TGTGCCAGCAGCCGACTGGGGGAGAGGCCCGGGGAGCTGTTTTTT.

The rearrangement joins TRBV24-1 to TRBJ2-1, with D perhaps TRBD1 or TRBD2 (6 bases each). V was shortened by 8 bases and J by 8 bases, with 21 bases between the two germline ends. Per the germline V gene, CDR1 is KGHDR and CDR2 is SFDVKD. The CDR3 is 15 residues long. CDR3 DNA sequence: TGTGCCACCACCCAGACCCTAGGGGGGCACGATGAGCAGTTCTTC. Translated, it gives CATTQTLGGHDEQFF.